The source of this TCR beta chain is a study of blood T cell repertoires in COVID-19. Study in general: The cDNA or gDNA used as material had been derived from T cells, B-cell-depleted T cells, or PBMCs.

Source study methods: Researchers report that nucleated cell counts were estimated from reference gene primer amplification. Assay used: immunoSEQ multiplex PCR; TCRdb lists only in-frame clones, some missing. Clone size and the V and J calls come from that table; the DNA yielded D and trimming. Altogether over 200,000 clones are present, roughly 88% being singletons, with the ten largest covering 0.7%. The V end lost 7 bases, the J end lost 3 bases, and 19 bases lay between the germline ends. CDR3 length: 15 residues. In germline, CDR1 is SGHAT, CDR2 FQNNGV. The chain has TRBV11-2 and TRBJ2-7; D unresolved. The sample comprised peripheral blood. The source of this sequence is a human donor in a cohort sampled during active COVID-19. The CDR3 spells CASNEFLGGYYEQYF. CDR3 DNA: TGTGCCAGCAATGAATTCCTCGGTGGTTACTACGAGCAGTACTTC.